This TCR beta chain was obtained from a study of CD8 T cells in Susac syndrome. Reverse transcription of about 0.5 to 1 ug RNA was carried out with random hexamers. TCRdb re-derived calls from the immunoSEQ multiplex PCR reads in MiXCR, one entry per CDR3 protein. The table records roughly 80,000 distinct CDR3 sequences, approximately 94% of them present only once. This receptor was taken from a human donor in good health. The sample taken for sequencing was CD8+ T cells from PBMCs.

CDR3 in amino acids: CATSNRGGNQPQHF. In DNA, the CDR3 is TGTGCCACCAGTAACAGGGGCGGCAATCAGCCCCAGCATTTT. The rearrangement uses TRBV15 and TRBJ1-5, with 7 bases lining up with TRBD1. With V trimmed by 6 bases and J by 2 bases, 4 bases remained unmatched. CDR3 size: 14 residues. The germline gives CDR1 LNHNV, CDR2 YYDKDF (reference sequence).